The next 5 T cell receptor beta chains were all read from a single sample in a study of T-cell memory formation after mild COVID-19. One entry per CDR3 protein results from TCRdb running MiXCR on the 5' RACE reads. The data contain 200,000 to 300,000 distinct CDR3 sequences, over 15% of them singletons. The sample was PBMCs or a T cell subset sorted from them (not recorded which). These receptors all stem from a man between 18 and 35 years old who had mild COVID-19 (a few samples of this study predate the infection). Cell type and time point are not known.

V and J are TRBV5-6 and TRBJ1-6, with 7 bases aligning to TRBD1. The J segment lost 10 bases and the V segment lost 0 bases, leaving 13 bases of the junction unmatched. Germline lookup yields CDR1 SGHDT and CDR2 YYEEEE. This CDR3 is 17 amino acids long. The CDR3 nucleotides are TGTGCCAGCAGCTTGGCCTATAGGACAGGCCGCGGGTCACCCCTCCACTTT. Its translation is CASSLAYRTGRGSPLHF.

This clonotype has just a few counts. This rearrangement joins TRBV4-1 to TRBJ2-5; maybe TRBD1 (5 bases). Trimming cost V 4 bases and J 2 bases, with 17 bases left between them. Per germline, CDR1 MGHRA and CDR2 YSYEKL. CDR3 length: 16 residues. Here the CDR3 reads CASSRNLPTGQETQYF. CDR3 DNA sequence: TGCGCCAGCAGCCGGAACCTACCTACAGGTCAAGAGACCCAGTACTTC.

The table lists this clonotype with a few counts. CDR3 DNA sequence: TGTGCCAGCAGCCCCACAGGGCTGGCCACTGAAGCTTTCTTT. Its translation: CASSPTGLATEAFF. J is TRBJ1-1 and V is TRBV9; tentatively, D is TRBD1 (6 bases). Looked up from germline, CDR1 is SGDLS and CDR2 is YYNGEE. The CDR3 loop spans 14 amino acids. Trimming shortened V by 4 bases and J by 4 bases, and 14 bases separated the two germline ends.

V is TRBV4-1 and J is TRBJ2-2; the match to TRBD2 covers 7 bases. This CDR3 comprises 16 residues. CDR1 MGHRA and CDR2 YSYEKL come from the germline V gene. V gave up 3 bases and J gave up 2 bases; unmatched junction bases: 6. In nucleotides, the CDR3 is TGCGCCAGCAGCCACTTTGCGGGGGTTAACACCGGGGAGCTGTTTTTT. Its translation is CASSHFAGVNTGELFF.

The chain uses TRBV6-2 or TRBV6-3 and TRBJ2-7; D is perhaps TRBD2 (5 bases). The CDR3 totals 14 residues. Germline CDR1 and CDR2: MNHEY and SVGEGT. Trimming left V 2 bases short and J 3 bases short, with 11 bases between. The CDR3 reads CASSYGGRLYEQYV. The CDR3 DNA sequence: TGTGCCAGCAGTTACGGAGGAAGGCTCTACGAGCAGTACGTC.